This TCR beta chain derives from a study of vaccination and CD4 T cells after COVID-19. In its sample, this clonotype was seen a few times. Its antigen is unknown. The CDR3 spans 10 residues. Trimming cost V 7 bases and J 5 bases, with 6 bases left between them. The V gene's germline CDR1 is SQVTM and CDR2 ANQGSEA. Documented treatment: roughly 10-day PBMC culture with coronavirus spike peptide pools or control peptides (ViraFEST assay). At the Johns Hopkins FTIC core, DNA taken from cultured CD4+ T cells was sequenced by way of the Oncomine TCR Beta short-read assay. MiXCR was run by TCRdb on the PCR reads, yielding one entry per CDR3 protein. In the table there are roughly 10,000 distinct CDR3 sequences, approximately 25% of which are singletons.

The sequence was collected from a human donor who received a COVID-19 vaccine. The sample in question was CD4+ T cells from blood, cultured in vitro, obtained before SARS-CoV-2 vaccination. The genes are TRBV29-1 and TRBJ2-1; D not resolved. CDR3 DNA: TGCAGCGCCCGGAACAATGAGCAGTTCTTC. Amino acid sequence: CSARNNEQFF.